These 25 T cell receptor beta chains were sequenced from one sample in a study of blood T cell repertoires in COVID-19. The method was immunoSEQ multiplex PCR; TCRdb's version includes in-frame clones alone and lacks a portion of them. The table includes some 41,000 clones, 80% to 90% detected once. Sequencing used peripheral blood. The receptor source for this set is a man in his forties with active COVID-19.

The chain carries TRBV5-4 and TRBJ2-2; 10 bases map to TRBD2. Per the germline V gene, CDR1 is SGHNT and CDR2 is YYREEE (reference sequence). The length of the CDR3 is 15 residues. The V gene end was trimmed by 8 bases and the J gene end by 6 bases; junction bases not matched to a gene: 10. The CDR3 DNA follows: TGTGCCAGTTCCTCCGGTAGCGGGAGGTCCGGGGAGCTGTTTTTT. This gives the protein CASSSGSGRSGELFF.

The rearrangement uses TRBV3-1 (or the pseudogene TRBV3-2) and TRBJ2-3; 16 nucleotides agree with TRBD2. V trimming: 6 bases; J trimming: 4 bases; junction bases outside the gene matches: 10. This CDR3 contains 18 residues. The germline V gene encodes CDR1 LGHDT and CDR2 YNNKEL (reference sequence). In DNA form, the CDR3 reads TGTGCCAGCAGACACACCGGGACTAGCGGGAGGGCCTCAGATACGCAGTATTTT. Amino acids: CASRHTGTSGRASDTQYF.

The chain employs TRBV19 and TRBJ2-1; 8 bases align to TRBD2. V trimming: 6 bases; J trimming: 7 bases; junction bases outside the gene matches: 2. This CDR3 is built from 12 residues. The germline CDR1 and CDR2 sequences are LNHDA and SQIVND (reference sequence). In DNA, the CDR3 is TGTGCCAGTAGGGGCGGGGGGAATGAGCAGTTCTTC. It translates to CASRGGGNEQFF.

The chain employs TRBV7-8 and TRBJ2-3; perhaps TRBD2 as D (6 bases). The CDR3 extends over 16 amino acids. V was shortened by 5 bases and J by 2 bases, with 17 bases between the two germline ends. Germline V gene sequence: CDR1 SGHVS, CDR2 FQNEAQ. The CDR3: CASSPGGPKLTDTQYF. As DNA, the CDR3 is TGTGCCAGCAGCCCCGGAGGGCCCAAACTCACAGATACGCAGTATTTT. The variable domain in full, completed from reference TRBV7-8 and TRBJ2-3, reads GAGVSQSPRYKVAKRGQDVALRCDPISGHVSLFWYQQALGQGPEFLTYFQNEAQLDKSGLPSDRFFAERPEGSVSTLKIQRTQQEDSAVYLCASSPGGPKLTDTQYFGPGTRLTVL.

The chain uses TRBV6-6 and TRBJ2-1; D unresolved. Germline assignment: CDR1 MNHNY and CDR2 SVGAGI (reference sequence). Trimming removed 0 bases at V and 4 bases at J, with 7 bases between. The CDR3 contains 14 residues. The CDR3 coding sequence is TGTGCCAGCAGTTACTCTCGGGTTTACAATGAGCAGTTCTTC. Translating it yields CASSYSRVYNEQFF.

This sequence joins TRBV10-3 and TRBJ2-5; D perhaps matches TRBD2 (6 bases). The germline CDR1 and CDR2 sequences are ENHRY and SYGVKD. CDR3 length: 16 residues. The V gene lost 0 bases and the J gene lost 4 bases, with 15 bases spanning the gap. The CDR3 region is CAISESNGQGGETQYF. The CDR3 DNA reads as TGTGCCATCAGTGAGTCGAATGGCCAGGGAGGAGAGACCCAGTACTTC.

The V gene is TRBV6-6, the J gene TRBJ2-2, with 11 bases aligning to TRBD2. From germline, CDR1 is MNHNY and CDR2 SVGAGI (reference sequence). V was pared by 10 bases and J by 7 bases, with 14 bases of the junction left unmatched. This CDR3 has 16 amino acids. CDR3 protein: CATRGTSGPSGGELFF. CDR3 DNA: TGTGCCACCAGAGGGACTAGCGGCCCGTCGGGCGGGGAGCTGTTTTTT.

This clone was seen a handful of times. The chain has TRBV2 and TRBJ1-4, with no clear D. V lost 1 base to trimming and J lost 8 bases, with 17 bases between them. The CDR3 is 16 amino acids. CDR1 and CDR2 from the germline V gene are SNHLY and FYNNEI. The CDR3 sequence is CASSEGGREYREKLFF. CDR3 nucleotide sequence: TGTGCCAGCAGTGAAGGAGGCCGGGAATATCGAGAAAAACTGTTTTTT.

This chain joins TRBV5-1 and TRBJ1-1; no clear D gene. The CDR3 totals 14 residues. The ends were cut back, 2 bases at V and 6 bases at J, with 14 bases in the middle. Germline CDR1 SGHRS, CDR2 YFSETQ. CDR3 in amino acids: CASSFGRDLAEAFF. For the CDR3, the DNA is TGCGCCAGCAGCTTCGGACGGGATTTAGCTGAAGCTTTCTTT.

The chain recombines TRBV12-3 or TRBV12-4 with TRBJ1-2, with D hard to call. The CDR3 runs to 13 residues. The V gene lost 5 bases and the J gene lost 0 bases, with 7 bases spanning the gap. Here the CDR3 DNA reads TGTGCCAGCAGTGTTAGAGCTAACTATGGCTACACCTTC. Translating it yields CASSVRANYGYTF.

This clone was seen a handful of times. V gene TRBV5-1 combines with J gene TRBJ1-1, with 7 bases fitting TRBD1. The CDR3 has 14 amino acids. V lost 4 bases, J lost 0 bases, and 3 bases stayed unmatched. The germline gives CDR1 SGHRS, CDR2 YFSETQ. Here the CDR3 DNA reads TGCGCCAGCAGCGGGGGACAGCTGAACACTGAAGCTTTCTTT. This codes for CASSGGQLNTEAFF. Supplemented by reference TRBV5-1 and TRBJ1-1, the full variable domain reads KAGVTQTPRYLIKTRGQQVTLSCSPISGHRSVSWYQQTPGQGLQFLFEYFSETQRNKGNFPGRFSGRQFSNSRSEMNVSTLELGDSALYLCASSGGQLNTEAFFGQGTRLTVV.

The chain has TRBV24-1 and TRBJ2-1; the match to TRBD2 covers 8 bases. Germline CDR1 KGHDR, CDR2 SFDVKD. Germline trimming cut 5 bases from V and 7 bases from J; bases unmatched to any gene: 3. The CDR3 sequence is 13 residues long. CDR3 amino acids: CATSGSSGNEQFF. The CDR3 DNA reads TGTGCCACCAGTGGATCTAGCGGGAATGAGCAGTTCTTC.

V is TRBV5-1 and J is TRBJ1-1; unclear D gene. Germline lookup yields CDR1 SGHRS and CDR2 YFSETQ. The V and J ends lost 5 bases and 1 base respectively, with 12 bases between them. The length of the CDR3 is 14 residues. The CDR3 sequence: CASSLPSENTEAFF. The CDR3 bases are TGCGCCAGCAGTTTACCGTCAGAGAACACTGAAGCTTTCTTT.

This chain connects TRBV10-1 to TRBJ2-1; D is unresolved. Germline V lookup: CDR1 WNHNN, CDR2 SYGVQD (reference sequence). V gave up 2 bases and J gave up 3 bases, with 8 bases separating them. The CDR3 runs to 14 residues. CDR3 in DNA: TGCGCCAGCAGTGAGGAGGTCAGCTACAATGAGCAGTTCTTC. Protein: CASSEEVSYNEQFF.

This chain links TRBV28 with TRBJ2-5, with D perhaps matching TRBD1 (8 bases). This CDR3 comprises 17 residues. The V end lost 2 bases, the J end lost 5 bases, and 21 bases lay between the germline ends. Germline V gene sequence: CDR1 MDHEN, CDR2 SYDVKM. CDR3 bases: TGTGCCAGCAGTTTAATAGGACAGGGATGGGGAGGGGAGACCCAGTACTTC. Translation: CASSLIGQGWGGETQYF.

V and J are TRBV3-1 (or the pseudogene TRBV3-2) and TRBJ2-5, with 9 bases that match TRBD1. The junction had 4 bases not matched to a gene; V was cut back by 4 bases and J by 4 bases. The CDR3 contains 14 residues. Germline assignment: CDR1 LGHDT and CDR2 YNNKEL (reference sequence). CDR3 nucleotides: TGTGCCAGCAGCCCTAGGGACAGGGCAGAGACCCAGTACTTC. Its protein product is CASSPRDRAETQYF.

The gene calls are TRBV19 and TRBJ1-5, with D possibly being TRBD1 (5 bases). V was cut by 5 bases and J by 0 bases, with 11 bases left in between. CDR1 and CDR2 from the germline V gene are LNHDA and SQIVND (reference sequence). This CDR3 has 15 residues. CDR3 sequence reads: CASSPGHVSNQPQHF. The CDR3 DNA is TGTGCCAGTAGTCCTGGACATGTTAGCAATCAGCCCCAGCATTTT.

This chain links TRBV6-5 with TRBJ2-2; maybe TRBD2 (5 bases). The CDR3 runs 14 residues. Trimming pared 7 bases from V and 3 bases from J, leaving 12 bases between. The germline CDR1 and CDR2 sequences are MNHEY and SVGAGI. This CDR3 reads CASTQPGDTGELFF. CDR3 sequence (DNA): TGTGCCAGCACCCAACCCGGGGACACCGGGGAGCTGTTTTTT.

This clone came up once. The chain carries TRBV18 and TRBJ2-7, with 7 positions matching TRBD2. Looked up from germline, CDR1 is KGHSH and CDR2 is LQKENI. Trimming removed 6 bases from V and 5 bases from J; junction bases left unmatched: 13. This CDR3 contains 15 residues. The CDR3 region is CASSAREGPGDEQYF. DNA of the CDR3: TGTGCCAGCTCGGCTAGGGAGGGCCCCGGGGACGAGCAGTACTTC.

This sequence joins TRBV7-9 and TRBJ1-6, with D tentatively TRBD1 (5 bases). The CDR3 runs to 15 residues. The germline V gene encodes CDR1 SEHNR and CDR2 FQNEAQ (reference sequence). Trimming shortened V by 2 bases and J by 6 bases, and 11 bases separated the two germline ends. CDR3 region: CASSLIGQGNSPLHF. The DNA of the CDR3 is TGTGCCAGCAGCTTAATCGGGCAGGGTAATTCACCCCTCCACTTT.

This chain links TRBV7-3 with TRBJ2-5; a weak D match, TRBD1 (7 bases). Trimming cost V 5 bases and J 4 bases, with 17 bases left between them. Germline CDR1 reads SGHTA; CDR2 reads FQGTGA. The CDR3 sequence is 15 residues long. CDR3 in DNA: TGTGCCAGCAGCGCGTCAGGGGGGCTTTCAGAGACCCAGTACTTC. Encoded protein: CASSASGGLSETQYF.

This chain joins TRBV19 and TRBJ1-5; TRBD1 is a possible D gene (6 bases). The CDR3 length is 15 residues. The ends were cut back, 5 bases at V and 4 bases at J, with 15 bases in the middle. Germline loops: CDR1 LNHDA, CDR2 SQIVND (reference sequence). In nucleotides, the CDR3 is TGTGCCAGTAGTGCCGGGGGGGGGCGAAATCAGCCCCAGCATTTT. Translating gives CASSAGGGRNQPQHF.

V is TRBV27 and J is TRBJ2-5; TRBD1 matches at 10 bases. The CDR3 runs 14 residues. The germline V gene has CDR1 MNHEY and CDR2 SMNVEV (reference sequence). V shed 6 bases, J shed 5 bases, and the junction held 6 bases outside the gene matches. The CDR3 here is CASSRQGAMETQYF. As DNA, the CDR3 is TGTGCCAGCAGCCGACAGGGGGCGATGGAGACCCAGTACTTC.

This clone is categorized as medium-sized. CDR3 in amino acids: CASSQPRREAFF. Here the CDR3 DNA reads TGTGCCAGCAGCCAACCACGGAGGGAAGCTTTCTTT. This rearrangement joins TRBV4-2 to TRBJ1-1; D call uncertain. The CDR3 length is 12 residues. V was cut by 2 bases and J by 8 bases, with 9 bases left in between. Germline V gene data show CDR1 as LGHNA and CDR2 as YNFKEQ.

The gene calls are TRBV11-2 and TRBJ1-3; tentatively, D is TRBD1 (5 bases). Germline values: CDR1 SGHAT, CDR2 FQNNGV. V lost 5 bases and J 0 bases, leaving 20 bases between the germline ends. The CDR3 loop spans 18 amino acids. This chain's CDR3 is CASSPRRAGPVSGNTIYF. CDR3 DNA sequence: TGTGCCAGCAGCCCCCGCAGGGCGGGACCGGTCTCTGGAAACACCATATATTTT.